The 10 T cell receptor beta chains in this list originate from one sample, sequenced in a study of blood T cell repertoires in COVID-19. Measured with immunoSEQ multiplex PCR; TCRdb has only the in-frame clones, and not every one. The sample consists of about 150,000 clones, 85% to 90% of them appearing once. Sample: peripheral blood. These receptor sequences come from a woman between 35 and 50 years old with acute or convalescent COVID-19.

The chain links TRBV21-1 to TRBJ1-5; the table assigns TRBD1, which was not confirmed against the DNA. TRBV21-1 constitutes a pseudogene. The CDR3 has 14 amino acids. The CDR3 DNA sequence: TGTGCCACCCCACCCGGACAGGGGGCTCAGCCCCAGCATTTT. It encodes CATPPGQGAQPQHF.

The chain uses TRBV19 and TRBJ1-6, with D possibly matching TRBD1 (6 bases). The germline V gene encodes CDR1 LNHDA and CDR2 SQIVND (reference sequence). The V end lost 5 bases, the J end lost 5 bases, and 13 bases lay between the germline ends. CDR3 length: 15 residues. CDR3 DNA sequence: TGTGCCAGTAGTCCCACAGGGCTTGATAATTCACCCCTCCACTTT. Its translation: CASSPTGLDNSPLHF.

V gene TRBV19 combines with J gene TRBJ1-2; TRBD1 might be the D (6 bases). From germline, CDR1 is LNHDA and CDR2 SQIVND (reference sequence). This CDR3 is 15 amino acids long. The V and J ends lost 5 bases and 7 bases respectively, with 20 bases between them. CDR3: CASSDIGGPRGGYTF. CDR3 sequence (DNA): TGTGCCAGTAGTGACATTGGGGGACCCAGGGGTGGCTACACCTTC.

This chain links TRBV5-1 with TRBJ2-3, with D maybe TRBD1 (6 bases). There are 13 residues in the CDR3. Between the trimmed V and J ends, which lost 3 bases and 3 bases, there was a span of 8 bases. The V gene's germline CDR1 is SGHRS and CDR2 YFSETQ. CDR3 residues: CASSWDTTDTQYF. The CDR3 DNA reads as TGCGCCAGCAGCTGGGACACTACAGATACGCAGTATTTT.

CDR3 nucleotides: TGTGCCTGGAGTGTATTCGCTGGGGCCAACGTCCTGACTTTC. This encodes CAWSVFAGANVLTF. The genes are TRBV30 and TRBJ2-6, with no clear D. Per germline, CDR1 GTSNPN and CDR2 SVGIG (reference sequence). V was shortened by 0 bases and J by 2 bases, with 5 bases between the two germline ends. CDR3 size: 14 residues.

The chain is built from TRBV19 and TRBJ1-5, with 7 positions matching TRBD1. Germline CDR1 LNHDA, CDR2 SQIVND (reference sequence). J gave up 8 bases and V 4 bases, and 8 bases lay outside the gene matches. The CDR3 has 14 residues. CDR3 in DNA: TGTGCCAGTAGTACCCCGAGAGGGGGCGAGCCCCAGCATTTT. Amino acid sequence: CASSTPRGGEPQHF.

The chain carries TRBV29-1 and TRBJ2-7, with TRBD2 matching over 7 bases. This CDR3 region has 12 residues. CDR1 and CDR2 from the germline V gene are SQVTM and ANQGSEA. Trimming removed 6 bases from V and 2 bases from J; junction bases left unmatched: 4. In DNA form, the CDR3 reads TGCAGCGTCGGGGGGTCTACCTACGAGCAGTACTTC. It translates to CSVGGSTYEQYF.

This clone was seen only once. This chain connects TRBV6-1 to TRBJ1-3; possible D gene TRBD1, 6 bases. V lost 2 bases, J lost 0 bases, and 11 bases lay in between. Per germline, CDR1 MNHNS and CDR2 SASEGT. This CDR3 is 16 amino acids long. The CDR3 bases are TGTGCCAGCAGTGAAATAACAGGGCCCTCTGGAAACACCATATATTTT. Its protein is CASSEITGPSGNTIYF.

This clone was seen a handful of times. This CDR3 reads CASSLRENTEAFF. In DNA, the CDR3 is TGTGCCAGCAGTTTGAGGGAGAACACTGAAGCTTTCTTT. V usage is TRBV12-3 or TRBV12-4 and J usage is TRBJ1-1, with D uncertain. V was clipped by 3 bases and J by 1 base, with 6 bases between them. This CDR3 contains 13 residues.

CDR3 amino acids: CSASRPSVEQFF. CDR3 DNA: TGCAGTGCTAGTCGTCCTAGCGTTGAGCAGTTCTTC. The V and J genes are TRBV20-1 and TRBJ2-1, with a possible D match to TRBD2 (6 bases). CDR1 and CDR2 (germline): DFQATT, SNEGSKA (reference sequence). CDR3 size: 12 residues. V lost 3 bases, J lost 9 bases, and 12 bases lay in between.